A selection of T cell receptor beta chains follows, all from one sample in a study of early T cells in non-severe SARS-CoV-2 infection. TCRdb itself ran the 5' RACE reads through MiXCR, one entry per CDR3 protein. This table holds tens of thousands of distinct CDR3 sequences, 8% to 13% found once. The sample in question was whole blood, obtained at baseline. The receptor source for this set is an adult who was a healthcare worker with PCR-confirmed SARS-CoV-2 infection or an uninfected control (not recorded which). CDR3s include the opening cysteine and the closing phenylalanine or tryptophan. D genes are given only for firm matches. Clone sizes are given selectively: once, few, many, or a class where the clone is expanded.

CDR3nt	CDR3aa	d_gene	v_gene	j_gene	abundance
TGTGCCAGCAGCCATAGCGGGACGCACTACGAGCAGTACTTC	CASSHSGTHYEQYF	TRBD2	TRBV7-9	TRBJ2-7	-
TGTGCCAGCAGCCCGTGGGGGGGAGGGCCCGAGCAGTACTTC	CASSPWGGGPEQYF	TRBD2	TRBV27	TRBJ2-7	many
TGTGCCAGCAGCGTAGTCCAGGGTACCGGGGAGCTGTTTTTT	CASSVVQGTGELFF	-	TRBV9	TRBJ2-2	many
TGTGCCAGCAGCTTAGTCGGGGCCGGGGAGCTGTTTTTT	CASSLVGAGELFF	-	TRBV11-2	TRBJ2-2	-
TGTGCCAGTAGTAGGACTAGCCGGGGGACCGGGGAGCTGTTTTTT	CASSRTSRGTGELFF	TRBD2	TRBV19	TRBJ2-2	many
TGTGCCAGCAGCCAAGCCCAACAGCGGTCCTACGAGCAGTACTTC	CASSQAQQRSYEQYF	-	TRBV4-2	TRBJ2-7	-
TGCGCCAGCACCGGGGTTGAGTCCGAGCAGTACTTC	CASTGVESEQYF	-	TRBV5-1	TRBJ2-7	few
TGTGCCAGCAGCCGGGGACTAGCGACCTACACAGATACGCAGTATTTT	CASSRGLATYTDTQYF	TRBD2	TRBV12-3/TRBV12-4	TRBJ2-3	few
TGTGCCAGCTCATCGACAGGGACCAATGAGCAGTTCTTC	CASSSTGTNEQFF	TRBD1	TRBV18	TRBJ2-1	-
TGTGCCAGCAGCACCGGGACGGGGGTATACGAGCAGTACTTC	CASSTGTGVYEQYF	-	TRBV7-2	TRBJ2-7	-
TGTGCCAGCAATACCGGGACTATCAACTCCTACGAGCAGTACTTC	CASNTGTINSYEQYF	TRBD2	TRBV6-1	TRBJ2-7	-
TGTGCCAGCAGCTTAGCTCCGGGGGGACAGAGTACGCAGTATTTT	CASSLAPGGQSTQYF	-	TRBV7-7	TRBJ2-3	-
TGTGCCAGCGGACCCCTGGGACAGCCCTACAATGAGCAGTTCTTC	CASGPLGQPYNEQFF	TRBD1	TRBV27	TRBJ2-1	-
TGTGCCAGCAGCATTCCGGGAGGAGAAGCTTTCTTT	CASSIPGGEAFF	-	TRBV11-2	TRBJ1-1	-
TGCGCCAGCAGCCACCTCCCAGGGGCGAACACTGAAGCTTTCTTT	CASSHLPGANTEAFF	-	TRBV5-1	TRBJ1-1	few
TGTGCCAGCAGCTTAGAGGGCAGCACAGATACGCAGTATTTT	CASSLEGSTDTQYF	-	TRBV7-2	TRBJ2-3	many
TGTGCCAGCAGCCGGGGACTAGCGGCACAGGGCGGGGTCAGCTACGAGCAGTACTTC	CASSRGLAAQGGVSYEQYF	TRBD2	TRBV6-5	TRBJ2-7	few
TGCGCCAGCAGACCCGGGACAGCGAACACTGAAGCTTTCTTT	CASRPGTANTEAFF	TRBD1	TRBV10-1	TRBJ1-1	-
TGTGCCAGCAGCTTCGACAGGGGAGTGGCAGATACGCAGTATTTT	CASSFDRGVADTQYF	TRBD1	TRBV11-1	TRBJ2-3	-
TGCGCCAGCAGCTTAGACAGTCAAGAGACCCAGTACTTC	CASSLDSQETQYF	-	TRBV5-1	TRBJ2-5	many
TGTGCCAGCAGGGCGGGACAGAGGGCCGCTGAAGCTTTCTTT	CASRAGQRAAEAFF	TRBD1	TRBV5-5	TRBJ1-1	many
TGTGCCAGCAGTTACTCGCCCCACAGGGGTCGGAGGGACACTGAAGCTTTCTTT	CASSYSPHRGRRDTEAFF	TRBD1	TRBV6-5	TRBJ1-1	-
TGTGCCAGCAGCACGGACTTAAATGAGCAGTTCTTC	CASSTDLNEQFF	-	TRBV2	TRBJ2-1	-
TGTGCCAGCAGTTTTCGAGGGAGGGCTTACGAGCAGTACTTC	CASSFRGRAYEQYF	TRBD2	TRBV28	TRBJ2-7	few
TGTGCCAGCAGTGCCGGGGACAGTCCAAGCTACGAGCAGTACTTC	CASSAGDSPSYEQYF	TRBD1	TRBV6-1	TRBJ2-7	few
TGTGCCAGCAAGGACGGCGGAGGGGTCTCCTACGAGCAGTACTTC	CASKDGGGVSYEQYF	-	TRBV28	TRBJ2-7	-
TGCGCCAGCAGCCAAGTTAGCGGGAGGGCGAGGGAGACCCAGTACTTC	CASSQVSGRARETQYF	TRBD2	TRBV4-1	TRBJ2-5	-
TGCAGTGCTAGTCTTGCGGGAGGGGGCTACAATGAGCAGTTCTTC	CSASLAGGGYNEQFF	TRBD2	TRBV20-1	TRBJ2-1	many
TGTGCCAGCCTACCGGCCCTTAACTATGGCTACACCTTC	CASLPALNYGYTF	-	TRBV12-3/TRBV12-4	TRBJ1-2	many
TGTGCCACCAGTGACCCGCAGGCACAGGGTCTCGAGACCCAGTACTTC	CATSDPQAQGLETQYF	-	TRBV24-1	TRBJ2-5	few
TGTGCCAGCAGTGACTCGGGCGGGAGCGGGTACAATGAGCAGTTCTTC	CASSDSGGSGYNEQFF	TRBD2	TRBV6-4	TRBJ2-1	many
TGTGCCAGCAGTTTACGGGGAGAAAAACTGTTTTTT	CASSLRGEKLFF	-	TRBV28	TRBJ1-4	-
TGTGCCACCAGCAGAGAGGGCAGACAGGGAGGGACCCAGTACTTC	CATSREGRQGGTQYF	-	TRBV15	TRBJ2-5	-
TGCGCCAGCAGCTCGGGGACCTACGAGCAGTACTTC	CASSSGTYEQYF	-	TRBV5-1	TRBJ2-7	many
TGCGCCAGCAGCCATCCGCAGGGGGATGAGCAGTTCTTC	CASSHPQGDEQFF	TRBD1	TRBV4-1	TRBJ2-1	many
TGTGCCAGCAGCGGACGACTAGCGGGGGACACAGATACGCAGTATTTT	CASSGRLAGDTDTQYF	TRBD2	TRBV7-6	TRBJ2-3	-
TGTGCCAGCAGCGGGGTAACCGCAGGAGAGACCCAGTACTTC	CASSGVTAGETQYF	-	TRBV5-4	TRBJ2-5	few
TGTGCCAGCAGCATACTTAGGGGGACAGCAAACACTGAAGCTTTCTTT	CASSILRGTANTEAFF	TRBD1	TRBV5-4	TRBJ1-1	few
TGTGCCAGCAGCTTAGGGCATCAGCCCCAGCATTTT	CASSLGHQPQHF	-	TRBV7-9	TRBJ1-5	few
TGTGCCAGCAGAGGGCCGAGCTCTGGGGCCAACGTCCTGACTTTC	CASRGPSSGANVLTF	-	TRBV7-9	TRBJ2-6	many
TGTGCCAGCAGCCATTCCGGGACAGGGGACTACGAGCAGTACTTC	CASSHSGTGDYEQYF	TRBD1	TRBV3-1	TRBJ2-7	-
TGTGCCAGCTCAAAAGGGAGGAACACTGAAGCTTTCTTT	CASSKGRNTEAFF	-	TRBV18	TRBJ1-1	-
TGTGCCAGCAGCCAAGACAGGCCATACCACTACGAGCAGTACTTC	CASSQDRPYHYEQYF	-	TRBV4-2	TRBJ2-7	-